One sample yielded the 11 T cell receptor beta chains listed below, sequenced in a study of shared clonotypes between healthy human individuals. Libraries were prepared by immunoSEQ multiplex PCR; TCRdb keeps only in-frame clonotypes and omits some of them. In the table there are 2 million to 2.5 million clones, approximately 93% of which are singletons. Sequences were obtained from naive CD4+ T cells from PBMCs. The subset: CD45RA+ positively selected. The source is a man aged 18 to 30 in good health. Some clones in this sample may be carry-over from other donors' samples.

The CDR3 reads CASSFRVRQETQYF. The CDR3 nucleotides read TGTGCCAGCAGCTTCAGGGTCCGCCAAGAGACCCAGTACTTC. V usage is TRBV11-2 and J usage is TRBJ2-5; D possibly corresponds to TRBD1 (5 bases). This CDR3 has 14 amino acids. V was trimmed by 3 bases and J by 1 base, leaving 9 bases between them. CDR1 is SGHAT, CDR2 FQNNGV, per germline.

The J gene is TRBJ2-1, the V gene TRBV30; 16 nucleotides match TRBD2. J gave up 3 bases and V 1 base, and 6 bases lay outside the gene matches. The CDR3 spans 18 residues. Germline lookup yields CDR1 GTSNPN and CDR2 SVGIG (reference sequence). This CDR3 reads CAWSAGTSGRAGYNEQFF. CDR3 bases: TGTGCCTGGAGTGCGGGGACTAGCGGGAGGGCCGGCTACAATGAGCAGTTCTTC.

CDR3 DNA: TGTGCCAGCAAAGGGGACAGTCGCTCTAACTATGGCTACACCTTC. Its protein is CASKGDSRSNYGYTF. The chain carries TRBV27 and TRBJ1-2; 7 bases map to TRBD1. V gave up 7 bases and J gave up 0 bases; unmatched junction bases: 8. CDR1 MNHEY and CDR2 SMNVEV come from the germline V gene (reference sequence). The CDR3 is 15 amino acids.

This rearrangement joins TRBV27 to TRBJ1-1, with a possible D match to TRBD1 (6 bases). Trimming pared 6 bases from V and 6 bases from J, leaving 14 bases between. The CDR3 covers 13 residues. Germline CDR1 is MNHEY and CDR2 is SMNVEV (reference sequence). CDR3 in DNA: TGTGCCAGCAGCCCACAGGGCCCCGCTGAAGCTTTCTTT. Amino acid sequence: CASSPQGPAEAFF.

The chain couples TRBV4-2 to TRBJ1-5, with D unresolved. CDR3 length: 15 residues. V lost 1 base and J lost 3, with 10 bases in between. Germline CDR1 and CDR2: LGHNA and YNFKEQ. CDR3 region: CASSQGRRVNQPQHF. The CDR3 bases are TGTGCCAGCAGCCAAGGGAGAAGAGTCAATCAGCCCCAGCATTTT.

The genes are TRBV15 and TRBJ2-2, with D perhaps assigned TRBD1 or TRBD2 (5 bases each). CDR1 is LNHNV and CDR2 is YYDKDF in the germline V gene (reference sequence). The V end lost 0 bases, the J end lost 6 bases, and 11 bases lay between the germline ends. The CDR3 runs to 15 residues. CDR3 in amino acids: CATSRDPRGAGELFF. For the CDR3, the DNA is TGTGCCACCAGCAGAGATCCGAGGGGCGCCGGGGAGCTGTTTTTT.

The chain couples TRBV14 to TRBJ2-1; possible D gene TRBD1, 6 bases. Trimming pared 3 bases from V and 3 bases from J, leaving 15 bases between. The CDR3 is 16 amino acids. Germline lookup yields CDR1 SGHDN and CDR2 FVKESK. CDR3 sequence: CASSQTGTLLYNEQFF. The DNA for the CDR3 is TGTGCCAGCAGCCAGACCGGGACACTTCTCTACAATGAGCAGTTCTTC.

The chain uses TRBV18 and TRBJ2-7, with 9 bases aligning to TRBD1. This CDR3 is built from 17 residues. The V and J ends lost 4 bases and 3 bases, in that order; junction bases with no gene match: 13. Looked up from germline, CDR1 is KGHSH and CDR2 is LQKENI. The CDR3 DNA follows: TGTGCCAGCTCACAAGGCCGCGACGGACAGGGGATCTACGAGCAGTACTTC. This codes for CASSQGRDGQGIYEQYF.

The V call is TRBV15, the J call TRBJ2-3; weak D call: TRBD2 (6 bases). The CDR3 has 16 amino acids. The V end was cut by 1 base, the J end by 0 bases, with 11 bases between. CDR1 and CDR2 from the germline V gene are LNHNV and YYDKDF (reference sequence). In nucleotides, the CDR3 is TGTGCCACCAGCAGAGGGGGGGACCGTAGCACAGATACGCAGTATTTT. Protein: CATSRGGDRSTDTQYF.

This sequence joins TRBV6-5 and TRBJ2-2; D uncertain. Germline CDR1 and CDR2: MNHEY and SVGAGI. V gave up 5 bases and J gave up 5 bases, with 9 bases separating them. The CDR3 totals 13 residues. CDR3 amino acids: CASSAGLTGELFF. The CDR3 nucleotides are TGTGCCAGCAGTGCAGGATTAACCGGGGAGCTGTTTTTT.

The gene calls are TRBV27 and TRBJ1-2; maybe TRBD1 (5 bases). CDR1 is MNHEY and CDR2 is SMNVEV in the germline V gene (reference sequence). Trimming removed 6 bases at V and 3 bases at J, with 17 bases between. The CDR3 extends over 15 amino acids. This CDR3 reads CASSAGRKLDYGYTF. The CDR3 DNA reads TGTGCCAGCAGCGCAGGGCGGAAGCTCGACTATGGCTACACCTTC.